This TCR beta chain was recorded in a study of blood T cell repertoires in COVID-19. About the research overall: The United States, Italy and Spain supplied acute and convalescent COVID-19 samples.

Generated by immunoSEQ multiplex PCR, the TCRdb table keeps only in-frame clones and is missing some. Of 50,000 to 60,000 clones listed, 85% were seen once; the top ten hold about an eighth. Germline V gene lookup returns CDR1 GTSNPN and CDR2 SVGIG (reference sequence). Trimming left V 2 bases short and J 4 bases short, with 2 bases between. This CDR3 region has 10 residues. The table lists this clone with a few counts. This CDR3 is also generated by other DNA sequences in the sample. This chain connects TRBV30 to TRBJ2-5; the D is unclear. The receptor was derived from a human donor in a cohort sampled during active COVID-19. Sequencing used peripheral blood. The CDR3 region is CAWSRETQYF. In DNA form, the CDR3 reads TGTGCCTGGAGTCGAGAGACCCAGTACTTC.